The 21 T cell receptor beta chains reported below all come from one sample, sequenced in a study of blood T cells in healthy people across ages. Sample-barcoded 5' priming and a J-beta primer mix drove a second PCR of 7 to 11 cycles. Each CDR3 protein is one row after TCRdb ran MiXCR on the 5' RACE reads. The table has around 1,000,000 distinct CDR3 sequences, almost 25% seen once. This same sample was also taken into another study, of T cells of mothers and their children.

Sequenced: blood. These TCRs come from a girl aged 2 to 9 in good health.

The chain couples TRBV12-5 to TRBJ2-1, with 11 bases matching TRBD2. Losses at the gene ends were 5 bases for V and 8 bases for J; bases not matched to a gene: 8. The CDR3 totals 15 residues. Per the germline V gene, CDR1 is LGHNT and CDR2 is FRNRAP. The CDR3 nucleotides read TGTGCTAGTGGTCTTATAGCGGGGGGGAGGTATGAGCAGTTCTTC. It yields the protein CASGLIAGGRYEQFF.

The chain carries TRBV4-1 and TRBJ1-4, with D possibly TRBD1 on 6 matching bases. Germline values: CDR1 MGHRA, CDR2 YSYEKL. V lost 0 bases, J lost 7 bases, and 12 bases lay in between. The CDR3 spans 15 residues. The CDR3 loop reads CASSQDGGAGEKLFF. CDR3 in DNA: TGCGCCAGCAGCCAAGATGGGGGGGCAGGTGAAAAACTGTTTTTT.

The rearrangement links TRBV6-2 or TRBV6-3 to TRBJ2-1; 9 bases map to TRBD1. From germline, CDR1 is MNHEY and CDR2 SVGEGT. Trimming removed 8 bases from V and 5 bases from J; junction bases left unmatched: 10. CDR3 size: 15 residues. The CDR3 spells CASLTRDRAHNEQFF. In nucleotides, the CDR3 is TGTGCCAGCCTGACCCGGGACAGGGCCCACAATGAGCAGTTCTTC.

This chain links TRBV7-9 with TRBJ2-5; TRBD2 is a possible D gene (6 bases). The CDR3 contains 13 residues. The V and J ends lost 5 bases and 6 bases respectively, with 13 bases between them. The germline CDR1 and CDR2 sequences are SEHNR and FQNEAQ (reference sequence). The CDR3 coding sequence is TGTGCCAGCAGCCCCGCGGAGGGAAAGACCCAGTACTTC. It encodes CASSPAEGKTQYF.

The rearrangement uses TRBV20-1 and TRBJ2-7; TRBD1 agrees at 7 bases. CDR1 is DFQATT and CDR2 is SNEGSKA in the germline V gene (reference sequence). J gave up 3 bases and V 5 bases, and 4 bases lay outside the gene matches. This CDR3 region has 12 residues. The CDR3 bases are TGCAGTGCTTGGGACAGAAACTACGAGCAGTACTTC. This translates into CSAWDRNYEQYF.

This clonotype was detected only once. DNA of the CDR3: TGCAGCGCTCGGGACCAGCAGGCCAAAAACATTCAGTACTTC. This translates into CSARDQQAKNIQYF. J is TRBJ2-4 and V is TRBV29-1; D is tentatively TRBD1 or TRBD2 (5 bases each). The CDR3 runs to 14 residues. Germline V lookup: CDR1 SQVTM, CDR2 ANQGSEA. The V and J ends lost 7 bases and 1 base respectively, with 14 bases between them.

The sample holds a few counts of this clonotype. V and J are TRBV6-2 or TRBV6-3 and TRBJ2-1, with TRBD2 matching over 12 bases. J lost 7 bases, V lost 5 bases, and 6 bases had no gene match. This CDR3 region has 15 residues. Germline loops: CDR1 MNHEY, CDR2 SVGEGT. CDR3 sequence: CASSDRLAGENEQFF. DNA of the CDR3: TGTGCCAGCAGTGACCGACTAGCGGGAGAGAATGAGCAGTTCTTC.

The V and J genes are TRBV9 and TRBJ2-1, with 10 positions matching TRBD2. CDR3 length: 16 amino acids. Germline lookup yields CDR1 SGDLS and CDR2 YYNGEE. With V trimmed by 0 bases and J by 7 bases, 7 bases remained unmatched. In nucleotides, the CDR3 is TGTGCCAGCAGCGTAGAGCGGGAGGGTTTTACGAATGAGCAGTTCTTC. Translated: CASSVEREGFTNEQFF.

The rearrangement joins TRBV29-1 to TRBJ1-1; D gene unclear. Germline assignment: CDR1 SQVTM and CDR2 ANQGSEA. The V gene lost 0 bases and the J gene lost 6 bases, with 14 bases spanning the gap. This CDR3 comprises 14 residues. Written as DNA, the CDR3 is TGCAGCGTTGAAGAGGTCACGATCGAACCTGAAGCTTTCTTT. Its protein product is CSVEEVTIEPEAFF.

This clonotype showed up just a few times. The V and J genes are TRBV4-2 and TRBJ1-4; D uncertain. Germline V gene lookup returns CDR1 LGHNA and CDR2 YNFKEQ. Deletions cut 1 base from V and 6 bases from J, with 15 bases between. CDR3 length: 16 amino acids. Here the CDR3 reads CASSQGGPELDEKLFF. The CDR3 DNA sequence: TGTGCCAGCAGCCAAGGTGGACCGGAACTGGATGAAAAACTGTTTTTT.

This clonotype was observed at least ten times. The V gene is TRBV7-9, the J gene TRBJ1-3; no clear D. From germline, CDR1 is SEHNR and CDR2 FQNEAQ (reference sequence). This CDR3 is built from 14 residues. V lost 0 bases, J lost 1 base, and 4 bases lay in between. Here the CDR3 reads CASSLAGSGNTIYF. CDR3 DNA sequence: TGTGCCAGCAGCTTAGCTGGGTCTGGAAACACCATATATTTT.

The chain employs TRBV11-2 and TRBJ2-5; 7 positions agree with TRBD1. The CDR3 is made up of 15 amino acids. V trimming: 1 base; J trimming: 5 bases; junction bases outside the gene matches: 7. Germline-derived CDR1 and CDR2 are SGHAT and FQNNGV. The CDR3 nucleotides are TGTGCCAGCAGCTTAGGTACAGGGGACGGCGAGACCCAGTACTTC. Its translation: CASSLGTGDGETQYF.

This clonotype has just a few counts. The J gene is TRBJ2-6, the V gene TRBV5-1; D remains ambiguous. CDR3 length: 14 residues. Trimming left V 5 bases short and J 0 bases short, with 6 bases between. The germline V gene has CDR1 SGHRS and CDR2 YFSETQ. CDR3 sequence reads: CASRVASGANVLTF. The CDR3 bases are TGCGCCAGCAGGGTTGCCTCTGGGGCCAACGTCCTGACTTTC. Filled out from reference TRBV5-1 and TRBJ2-6, the complete variable domain reads KAGVTQTPRYLIKTRGQQVTLSCSPISGHRSVSWYQQTPGQGLQFLFEYFSETQRNKGNFPGRFSGRQFSNSRSEMNVSTLELGDSALYLCASRVASGANVLTFGAGSRLTVL.

The rearrangement uses TRBV2 and TRBJ2-5; no clear D. The CDR3 loop spans 13 amino acids. V lost 8 bases to trimming and J lost 7 bases, with 17 bases between them. The germline CDR1 and CDR2 sequences are SNHLY and FYNNEI. The CDR3 protein is CASRSVGPGTQYF. The CDR3 bases are TGTGCCAGCCGATCAGTCGGTCCGGGGACCCAGTACTTC.

Only a few counts were recorded for this clonotype. The V call is TRBV6-6, the J call TRBJ2-1; no firm D call. The CDR3 totals 13 residues. Trimming left V 2 bases short and J 2 bases short, with 4 bases between. Germline V CDR1 and CDR2: MNHNY, SVGAGI (reference sequence). As DNA, the CDR3 is TGTGCCAGCAGTTACGAGACCTACAATGAGCAGTTCTTC. Translation: CASSYETYNEQFF.

This clonotype appeared a few times. The chain has TRBV20-1 and TRBJ2-1; no reliable D call. The CDR3 runs 13 residues. The germline V gene has CDR1 DFQATT and CDR2 SNEGSKA (reference sequence). V dropped 3 bases and J dropped 12 bases, with 18 bases sitting between them. CDR3 DNA: TGCAGTGCTAGCGAGCTTCGCGACTGGGGGCAGTTCTTC. Residues: CSASELRDWGQFF.

The gene calls are TRBV6-2 or TRBV6-3 and TRBJ2-2; a possible D gene is TRBD2 (6 bases). This CDR3 has 13 amino acids. The germline CDR1 and CDR2 sequences are MNHEY and SVGEGT. The V end was cut by 7 bases, the J end by 7 bases, with 13 bases between. The CDR3 DNA is TGTGCCAGCACAGGAGGGGCGGGCGGGGAGCTGTTTTTT. It encodes CASTGGAGGELFF.

The chain links TRBV10-3 to TRBJ2-3, with D possibly being TRBD2 (5 bases). The CDR3 is 14 residues long. CDR1 is ENHRY and CDR2 is SYGVKD in the germline V gene. The V end was cut by 8 bases, the J end by 0 bases, with 12 bases between. The DNA for the CDR3 is TGTGCCATCTTCAGCGGATTTAGCACAGATACGCAGTATTTT. Translated: CAIFSGFSTDTQYF.

This rearrangement joins TRBV27 to TRBJ2-1; no clear D gene. The CDR3 runs to 13 residues. The germline V gene encodes CDR1 MNHEY and CDR2 SMNVEV (reference sequence). The germline V and J ends were trimmed by 4 bases and 1 base, with 5 bases remaining between them. Here the CDR3 DNA reads TGTGCCAGCAGTTCCGAGTCCTACAATGAGCAGTTCTTC. It translates to CASSSESYNEQFF.

The V call is TRBV4-1, the J call TRBJ2-1; D perhaps matches TRBD2 (6 bases). Deletions cut 1 base from V and 0 bases from J, with 19 bases between. CDR1 is MGHRA, CDR2 YSYEKL, per germline. The CDR3 is made up of 19 amino acids. The chain's CDR3 is CASSQGVRRGTPSYNEQFF. The CDR3 DNA reads as TGCGCCAGCAGCCAAGGTGTCCGTCGGGGGACCCCCTCCTACAATGAGCAGTTCTTC.

The sample holds one count of this clonotype. The chain's CDR3 is CASSPGVGGPREQYF. The CDR3 region has the DNA TGTGCCAGCAGCCCGGGAGTAGGAGGGCCACGCGAGCAGTACTTC. The V call is TRBV3-1, the J call TRBJ2-7, with D perhaps matching TRBD2 (6 bases). V gave up 4 bases and J gave up 6 bases, with 19 bases separating them. The CDR3 covers 15 residues. Germline CDR1 reads LGHDT; CDR2 reads YNNKEL (reference sequence).